These 28 T cell receptor beta chains share one sample of origin, sequenced in a study of blood T cell repertoires in COVID-19. Produced via immunoSEQ multiplex PCR; TCRdb's table is partial and in-frame only. The sample has around 92,000 clones, about 82% seen once. The source material was peripheral blood. These TCRs come from a human donor in a cohort sampled during active COVID-19.

The rearrangement joins TRBV2 to TRBJ2-3; tentative D call: TRBD1 (7 bases). V was pared by 4 bases and J by 0 bases, with 14 bases between. This CDR3 contains 16 residues. Per the germline V gene, CDR1 is SNHLY and CDR2 is FYNNEI. Here the CDR3 reads CASSAGGTASTDTQYF. DNA for the CDR3: TGTGCCAGCAGTGCAGGGGGGACAGCTAGCACAGATACGCAGTATTTT. The full variable domain, rest sourced from reference TRBV2 and TRBJ2-3, is EPEVTQTPSHQVTQMGQEVILRCVPISNHLYFYWYRQILGQKVEFLVSFYNNEISEKSEIFDDQFSVERPDGSNFTLKIRSTKLEDSAMYFCASSAGGTASTDTQYFGPGTRLTVL.

The rearrangement joins TRBV7-8 to TRBJ2-3; D possibly corresponds to TRBD1 (6 bases). CDR3 size: 17 residues. The V end was cut by 5 bases, the J end by 0 bases, with 18 bases between. Looked up from germline, CDR1 is SGHVS and CDR2 is FQNEAQ. CDR3 in DNA: TGTGCCAGCAGCCCCCAGGGGACCCCTTCCAGCACAGATACGCAGTATTTT. Translation: CASSPQGTPSSTDTQYF.

V is TRBV5-1 and J is TRBJ2-2, with D tentatively TRBD2 (7 bases). The V end was cut by 2 bases, the J end by 7 bases, with 24 bases between. Germline CDR1 reads SGHRS; CDR2 reads YFSETQ. The CDR3 runs to 18 residues. CDR3 nucleotides: TGCGCCAGCAGCTTAGGTGGCGGGGGCGGCAAATTCGGCGGGGAGCTGTTTTTT. This encodes CASSLGGGGGKFGGELFF. Complete variable domain (other parts from reference TRBV5-1 and TRBJ2-2): KAGVTQTPRYLIKTRGQQVTLSCSPISGHRSVSWYQQTPGQGLQFLFEYFSETQRNKGNFPGRFSGRQFSNSRSEMNVSTLELGDSALYLCASSLGGGGGKFGGELFFGEGSRLTVL.

On this clone itself: This CDR3 is also generated by other DNA sequences in the sample. V gene TRBV7-2 combines with J gene TRBJ1-3, with a tentative D call TRBD1 (6 bases). The CDR3 covers 15 residues. Germline V lookup: CDR1 SGHTA, CDR2 FQGNSA. V was trimmed by 1 base and J by 2 bases, leaving 9 bases between them. The CDR3 reads CASSLGGQTGNTIYF. CDR3 DNA: TGTGCCAGCAGCTTAGGGGGACAAACTGGAAACACCATATATTTT.

This rearrangement joins TRBV7-9 to TRBJ1-2; D is possibly TRBD1 (6 bases). The length of the CDR3 is 14 residues. V was shortened by 0 bases and J by 2 bases, with 7 bases between the two germline ends. The V gene's germline CDR1 is SEHNR and CDR2 FQNEAQ (reference sequence). The CDR3 region is CASSLADRNYGYTF. CDR3 nucleotide sequence: TGTGCCAGCAGCTTAGCGGACAGAAACTATGGCTACACCTTC.

The chain has TRBV28 and TRBJ1-2; D is perhaps TRBD1 (5 bases). This CDR3 is 12 amino acids long. The germline V gene encodes CDR1 MDHEN and CDR2 SYDVKM. Trimming left V 6 bases short and J 4 bases short, with 9 bases between. The CDR3 reads CASSPGFYGYTF. The CDR3 coding sequence is TGTGCCAGCAGCCCAGGGTTCTATGGCTACACCTTC.

This clone has more than one count but fewer than ten. V usage is TRBV12-3 or TRBV12-4 and J usage is TRBJ2-7; the match to TRBD1 covers 7 bases. The CDR3 runs 13 residues. The ends lost 6 bases at V and 3 bases at J; junction bases unmatched: 5. The CDR3 DNA reads as TGTGCCAGCAGCCCTGGGACAGTCTACGAGCAGTACTTC. It yields the protein CASSPGTVYEQYF.

The gene calls are TRBV5-1 and TRBJ2-2, with TRBD1 matching 7 bases. Germline V gene sequence: CDR1 SGHRS, CDR2 YFSETQ. Trimming at V came to 2 bases and at J to 6 bases, leaving 7 bases not matched to a gene. The CDR3 is 15 residues long. The CDR3 sequence: CASSLFEGAAGELFF. The CDR3 region has the DNA TGCGCCAGCAGCTTATTCGAGGGGGCGGCCGGGGAGCTGTTTTTT.

The chain employs TRBV7-9 and TRBJ1-2; 8 bases align to TRBD1. Germline V gene lookup returns CDR1 SEHNR and CDR2 FQNEAQ (reference sequence). The junction had 8 bases not matched to a gene; V was cut back by 5 bases and J by 6 bases. The CDR3 is made up of 14 amino acids. Here the CDR3 reads CASSPGQGANGYTF. The CDR3 nucleotides are TGTGCCAGCAGCCCCGGACAGGGTGCTAATGGCTACACCTTC. The variable domain in full, with the rest retrieved from reference TRBV7-9 and TRBJ1-2, is DTGVSQNPRHKITKRGQNVTFRCDPISEHNRLYWYRQTLGQGPEFLTYFQNEAQLEKSRLLSDRFSAERPKGSFSTLEIQRTEQGDSAMYLCASSPGQGANGYTFGSGTRLTVV.

The chain couples TRBV7-9 to TRBJ1-1; the match to TRBD1 covers 9 bases. Trimming at V came to 4 bases and at J to 7 bases, leaving 13 bases not matched to a gene. Germline CDR1 SEHNR, CDR2 FQNEAQ (reference sequence). The CDR3 runs 16 residues. CDR3 in amino acids: CASSSLTGQGLDEAFF. The CDR3 nucleotides read TGTGCCAGCAGCTCATTAACGGGACAGGGTTTGGATGAAGCTTTCTTT. The full variable domain, in which reference TRBV7-9 and TRBJ1-1 provide the parts outside the CDR3, is DTGVSQNPRHKITKRGQNVTFRCDPISEHNRLYWYRQTLGQGPEFLTYFQNEAQLEKSRLLSDRFSAERPKGSFSTLEIQRTEQGDSAMYLCASSSLTGQGLDEAFFGQGTRLTVV.

The chain carries TRBV7-9 and TRBJ2-3; D is perhaps TRBD2 (6 bases). The germline V gene has CDR1 SEHNR and CDR2 FQNEAQ (reference sequence). Deletions cut 5 bases from V and 4 bases from J, with 10 bases between. The CDR3 runs 13 residues. The CDR3, as DNA: TGTGCCAGCAGCAGGAGGGGTCCAGATACGCAGTATTTT. This encodes CASSRRGPDTQYF.

This rearrangement joins TRBV29-1 to TRBJ2-3; 8 positions match TRBD2. J gave up 4 bases and V 4 bases, and 4 bases lay outside the gene matches. CDR1 SQVTM and CDR2 ANQGSEA come from the germline V gene. The CDR3 is made up of 13 amino acids. The CDR3 is CSVAGGPPDTQYF. The CDR3, as DNA: TGCAGCGTTGCGGGGGGGCCCCCAGATACGCAGTATTTT.

The rearrangement uses TRBV30 and TRBJ1-1; tentatively, D is TRBD1 (5 bases). Between the trimmed V and J ends, which lost 0 bases and 3 bases, there was a span of 8 bases. The germline V gene encodes CDR1 GTSNPN and CDR2 SVGIG (reference sequence). The CDR3 loop spans 13 amino acids. The CDR3 region has the DNA TGTGCCTGGAGTGTATTCAGGGACACTGAAGCTTTCTTT. Translation gives CAWSVFRDTEAFF. The full variable domain, its missing parts supplied by reference TRBV30 and TRBJ1-1, is SQTIHQWPATLVQPVGSPLSLECTVEGTSNPNLYWYRQAAGRGLQLLFYSVGIGQISSEVPQNLSASRPQDRQFILSSKKLLLSDSGFYLCAWSVFRDTEAFFGQGTRLTVV.

The chain employs TRBV18 and TRBJ2-2; 7 positions agree with TRBD1. This CDR3 contains 14 residues. The germline CDR1 and CDR2 sequences are KGHSH and LQKENI. V lost 5 bases to trimming and J lost 3 bases; unmatched junction nucleotides: 3. In nucleotides, the CDR3 is TGTGCCAGCTCAAGTCAGGGGGACACCGGGGAGCTGTTTTTT. Translation: CASSSQGDTGELFF.

The chain recombines TRBV24-1 with TRBJ2-1, with 8 bases that match TRBD2. The CDR3 loop spans 17 amino acids. The germline CDR1 and CDR2 sequences are KGHDR and SFDVKD. V shed 0 bases and J 0 bases; nucleotides not matched to a gene: 3. Written as DNA, the CDR3 is TGTGCCACCAGTGATTTGTTTAGCGGGACCTCCTACAATGAGCAGTTCTTC. Translation: CATSDLFSGTSYNEQFF.

V gene TRBV19 combines with J gene TRBJ1-5, with no clear D. Germline assignment: CDR1 LNHDA and CDR2 SQIVND (reference sequence). The V end lost 3 bases, the J end lost 5 bases, and 8 bases lay between the germline ends. The CDR3 consists of 13 residues. The CDR3 spells CASSITMDQPQHF. The DNA for the CDR3 is TGTGCCAGTAGTATTACAATGGATCAGCCCCAGCATTTT.

The chain's CDR3 is CASSQDTGTGGMGGYTF. The CDR3, as DNA: TGCGCCAGCAGCCAAGACACCGGGACAGGGGGCATGGGTGGCTACACCTTC. This chain joins TRBV4-3 and TRBJ1-2; 12 bases are a match to TRBD1. This CDR3 is built from 17 residues. CDR1 LGHNA and CDR2 YSLEER come from the germline V gene. The ends lost 0 bases at V and 7 bases at J; junction bases unmatched: 9.

This rearrangement joins TRBV9 to TRBJ2-3; 7 bases align to TRBD1. Per the germline V gene, CDR1 is SGDLS and CDR2 is YYNGEE. The CDR3 has 16 residues. The ends lost 1 base at V and 0 bases at J; junction bases unmatched: 5. CDR3 sequence (DNA): TGTGCCAGCAGCGTAAGCAGGGGGATCAGCACAGATACGCAGTATTTT. It codes for CASSVSRGISTDTQYF. The full variable domain, its missing parts supplied by reference TRBV9 and TRBJ2-3, is DSGVTQTPKHLITATGQRVTLRCSPRSGDLSVYWYQQSLDQGLQFLIQYYNGEERAKGNILERFSAQQFPDLHSELNLSSLELGDSALYFCASSVSRGISTDTQYFGPGTRLTVL.

This chain uses TRBV11-2 with TRBJ2-7, with D possibly being TRBD1 (6 bases). The CDR3 contains 12 residues. The germline V and J ends were trimmed by 3 bases and 4 bases, with 7 bases remaining between them. Germline V lookup: CDR1 SGHAT, CDR2 FQNNGV. The CDR3 coding sequence is TGTGCCAGCAGCTTGCAGGGGTACGAGCAGTACTTC. This codes for CASSLQGYEQYF.

This clone was seen a single time. Other DNA sequences in the sample encode the same CDR3. The rearrangement links TRBV5-4 to TRBJ2-7, with D possibly being TRBD1 (6 bases). Germline CDR1 is SGHNT and CDR2 is YYREEE (reference sequence). CDR3 length: 13 amino acids. V lost 4 bases, J lost 3 bases, and 11 bases lay in between. This CDR3 is CASSPGQNYEQYF. The DNA of the CDR3 is TGTGCCAGCAGCCCCGGACAGAACTACGAGCAGTACTTC.

This chain joins TRBV7-9 and TRBJ2-7, with TRBD2 identical over 8 bases. V shed 4 bases, J shed 2 bases, and the junction held 4 bases outside the gene matches. Germline CDR1 is SEHNR and CDR2 is FQNEAQ (reference sequence). The CDR3 is 14 amino acids. The CDR3 coding sequence is TGTGCCAGCAGCTCCGGACTAGCAGCCTACGAGCAGTACTTC. This sequence encodes CASSSGLAAYEQYF.

The chain couples TRBV11-2 to TRBJ2-7; no clear D. The CDR3 contains 12 residues. Germline assignment: CDR1 SGHAT and CDR2 FQNNGV. The V and J ends lost 4 bases and 4 bases respectively, with 8 bases between them. CDR3 DNA: TGTGCCAGCAGCTCCACTATGTACGAGCAGTACTTC. Encoded protein: CASSSTMYEQYF.

This clone was seen only a few times. The chain employs TRBV10-3 and TRBJ2-7; weak D call: TRBD2 (5 bases). The CDR3 has 11 amino acids. CDR1 and CDR2 (germline): ENHRY, SYGVKD. Trimming cost V 8 bases and J 5 bases, with 10 bases left between them. CDR3 amino acids: CAIGLGDEQYF. The CDR3, as DNA: TGTGCCATCGGGCTCGGGGACGAGCAGTACTTC.

This chain uses TRBV6-2 or TRBV6-3 with TRBJ1-2; the match to TRBD1 covers 9 bases. CDR1 is MNHEY and CDR2 is SVGEGT in the germline V gene. The CDR3 contains 14 residues. Trimming took 5 bases from V and 7 from J; bases not matched to a gene: 8. The CDR3 DNA follows: TGTGCCAGCAGTCCGGTCCGGGACAGGGTTGGCTACACCTTC. Translation gives CASSPVRDRVGYTF.

This chain links TRBV29-1 with TRBJ2-2, with 11 bases matching TRBD1. The CDR3 is 13 residues long. Germline V gene lookup returns CDR1 SQVTM and CDR2 ANQGSEA. V trimming: 6 bases; J trimming: 7 bases; junction bases outside the gene matches: 4. The CDR3 is CSVGQGAGGELFF. The CDR3 coding sequence is TGCAGCGTCGGACAGGGGGCTGGCGGGGAGCTGTTTTTT.

The V gene is TRBV4-2, the J gene TRBJ1-3; D unclear. Trimming removed 0 bases at V and 9 bases at J, with 18 bases between. The CDR3 runs 16 residues. CDR1 and CDR2 from the germline V gene are LGHNA and YNFKEQ. CDR3 sequence: CASSQDDHNSGGTIYF. The CDR3 coding sequence is TGTGCCAGCAGCCAAGATGACCATAACTCTGGCGGCACCATATATTTT.

This chain connects TRBV5-6 to TRBJ2-7; D gene ambiguous. V was clipped by 4 bases and J by 9 bases, with 8 bases between them. Germline V gives CDR1 SGHDT, CDR2 YYEEEE. The CDR3 is 10 residues long. The CDR3 DNA is TGTGCCAGCAGCCCCCGAGGGCAGTACTTC. Translating gives CASSPRGQYF.

The V call is TRBV2, the J call TRBJ1-4, with TRBD1 identical over 10 bases. Germline values: CDR1 SNHLY, CDR2 FYNNEI. The ends lost 4 bases at V and 7 bases at J; junction bases unmatched: 3. The CDR3 is 14 amino acids. CDR3 amino acids: CASSGTGGGEKLFF. The CDR3 DNA follows: TGTGCCAGCAGTGGGACAGGGGGTGGTGAAAAACTGTTTTTT.